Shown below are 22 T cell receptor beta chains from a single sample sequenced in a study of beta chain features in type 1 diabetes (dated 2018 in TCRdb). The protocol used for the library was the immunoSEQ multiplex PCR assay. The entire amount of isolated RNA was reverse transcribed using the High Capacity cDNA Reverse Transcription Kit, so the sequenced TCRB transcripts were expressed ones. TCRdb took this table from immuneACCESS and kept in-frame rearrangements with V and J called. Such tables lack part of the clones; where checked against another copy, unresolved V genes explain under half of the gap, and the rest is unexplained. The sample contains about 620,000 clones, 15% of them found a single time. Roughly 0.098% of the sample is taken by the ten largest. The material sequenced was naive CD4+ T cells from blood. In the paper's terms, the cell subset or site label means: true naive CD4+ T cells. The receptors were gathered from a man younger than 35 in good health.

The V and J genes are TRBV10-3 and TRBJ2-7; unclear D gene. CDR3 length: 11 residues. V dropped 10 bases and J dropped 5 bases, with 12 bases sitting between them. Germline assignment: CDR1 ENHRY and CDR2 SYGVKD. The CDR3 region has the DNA TGTGCCAACCCCCCTTGGCACGAGCAGTACTTC. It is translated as CANPPWHEQYF.

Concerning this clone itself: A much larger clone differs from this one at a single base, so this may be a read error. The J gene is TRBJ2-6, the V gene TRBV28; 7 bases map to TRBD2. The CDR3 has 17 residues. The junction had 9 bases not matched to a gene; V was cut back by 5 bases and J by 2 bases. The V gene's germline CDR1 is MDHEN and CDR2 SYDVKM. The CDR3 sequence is CASSGRLAGAGANVLTF. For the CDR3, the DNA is TGTGCCAGCAGTGGCCGTTTAGCGGGCGCTGGGGCCAACGTCCTGACTTTC.

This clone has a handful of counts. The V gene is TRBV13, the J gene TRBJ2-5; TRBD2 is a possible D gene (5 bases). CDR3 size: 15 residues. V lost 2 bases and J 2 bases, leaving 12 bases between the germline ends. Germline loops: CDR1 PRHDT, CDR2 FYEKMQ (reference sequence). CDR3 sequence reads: CASSLRPGLQETQYF. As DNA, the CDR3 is TGTGCCAGCAGCTTACGTCCAGGACTTCAAGAGACCCAGTACTTC.

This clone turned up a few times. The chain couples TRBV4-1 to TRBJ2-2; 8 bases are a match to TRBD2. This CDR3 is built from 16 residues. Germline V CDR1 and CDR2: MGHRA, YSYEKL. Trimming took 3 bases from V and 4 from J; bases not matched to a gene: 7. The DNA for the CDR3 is TGCGCCAGCAGCCAGCCCGGGGGGGCGGTCACCGGGGAGCTGTTTTTT. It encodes CASSQPGGAVTGELFF.

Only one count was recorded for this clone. The CDR3 DNA reads TGTGCCAGCAGCTTCACTAGCGGGAGGCCCGGGCACGAGCAGTACTTC. It is translated as CASSFTSGRPGHEQYF. The rearrangement uses TRBV7-2 and TRBJ2-7; the match to TRBD2 covers 12 bases. The CDR3 consists of 16 residues. The V gene's germline CDR1 is SGHTA and CDR2 FQGNSA. Trimming took 3 bases from V and 5 from J; bases not matched to a gene: 8.

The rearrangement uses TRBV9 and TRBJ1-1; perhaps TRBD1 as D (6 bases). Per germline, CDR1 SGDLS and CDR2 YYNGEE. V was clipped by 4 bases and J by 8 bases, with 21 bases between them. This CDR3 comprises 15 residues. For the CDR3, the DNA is TGTGCCAGCAGCCTTGGACAGTGGGCCGTTTCAGAAGCTTTCTTT. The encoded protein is CASSLGQWAVSEAFF.

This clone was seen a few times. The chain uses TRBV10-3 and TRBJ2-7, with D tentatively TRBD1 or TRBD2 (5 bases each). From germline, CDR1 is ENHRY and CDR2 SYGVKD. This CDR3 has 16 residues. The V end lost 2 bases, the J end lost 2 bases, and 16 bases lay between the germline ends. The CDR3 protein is CAISEPGLAGPYEQYF. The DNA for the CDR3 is TGTGCCATCAGTGAGCCAGGGCTAGCAGGGCCCTACGAGCAGTACTTC.

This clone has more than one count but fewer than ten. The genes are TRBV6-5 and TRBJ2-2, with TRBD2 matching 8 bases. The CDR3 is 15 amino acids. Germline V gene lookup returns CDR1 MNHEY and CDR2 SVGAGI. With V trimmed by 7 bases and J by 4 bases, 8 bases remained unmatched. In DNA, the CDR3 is TGTGCCAGCAAGGGAGCGGGGGTATTCACCGGGGAGCTGTTTTTT. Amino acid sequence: CASKGAGVFTGELFF.

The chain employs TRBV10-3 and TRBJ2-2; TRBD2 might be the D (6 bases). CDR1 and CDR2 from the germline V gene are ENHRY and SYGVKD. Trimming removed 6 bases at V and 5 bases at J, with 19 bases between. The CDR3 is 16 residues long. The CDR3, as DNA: TGTGCCATCAGACCTCGACGGGGGTATGGAACCGGGGAGCTGTTTTTT. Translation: CAIRPRRGYGTGELFF.

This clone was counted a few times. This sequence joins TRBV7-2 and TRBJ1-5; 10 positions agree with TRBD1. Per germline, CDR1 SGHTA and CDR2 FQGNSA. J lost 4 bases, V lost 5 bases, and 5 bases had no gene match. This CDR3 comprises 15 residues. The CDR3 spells CASSHRQGANQPQHF. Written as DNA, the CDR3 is TGTGCCAGCAGCCATCGACAGGGGGCAAATCAGCCCCAGCATTTT.

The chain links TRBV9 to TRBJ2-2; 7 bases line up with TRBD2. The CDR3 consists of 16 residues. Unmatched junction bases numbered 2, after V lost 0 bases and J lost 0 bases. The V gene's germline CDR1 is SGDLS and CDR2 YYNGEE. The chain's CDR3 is CASSVASGANTGELFF. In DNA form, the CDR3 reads TGTGCCAGCAGCGTAGCTAGCGGAGCGAACACCGGGGAGCTGTTTTTT. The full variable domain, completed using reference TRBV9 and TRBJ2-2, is DSGVTQTPKHLITATGQRVTLRCSPRSGDLSVYWYQQSLDQGLQFLIQYYNGEERAKGNILERFSAQQFPDLHSELNLSSLELGDSALYFCASSVASGANTGELFFGEGSRLTVL.

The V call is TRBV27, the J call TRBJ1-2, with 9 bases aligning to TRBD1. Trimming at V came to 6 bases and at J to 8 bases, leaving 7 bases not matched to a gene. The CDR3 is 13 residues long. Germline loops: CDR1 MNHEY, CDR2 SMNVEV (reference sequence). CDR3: CASRMTGGRGYTF. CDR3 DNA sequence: TGTGCCAGCAGGATGACAGGGGGACGAGGCTACACCTTC.

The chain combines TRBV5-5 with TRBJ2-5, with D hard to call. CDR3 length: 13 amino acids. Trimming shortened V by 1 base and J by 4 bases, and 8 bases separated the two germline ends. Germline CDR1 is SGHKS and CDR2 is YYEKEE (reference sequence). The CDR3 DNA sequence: TGTGCCAGCAGCTTGAGGGCAGGAGAGACCCAGTACTTC. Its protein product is CASSLRAGETQYF.

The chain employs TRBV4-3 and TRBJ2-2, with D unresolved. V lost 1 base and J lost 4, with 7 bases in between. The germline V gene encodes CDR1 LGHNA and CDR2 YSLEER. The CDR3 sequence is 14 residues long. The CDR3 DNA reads TGCGCCAGCAGCCAAGGACACCTCACCGGGGAGCTGTTTTTT. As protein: CASSQGHLTGELFF.

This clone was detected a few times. Written as DNA, the CDR3 is TGTGCCAGTAGTATTACCCCCCGGACAGGGCCTCGGGATGAGCAGTTCTTC. This sequence encodes CASSITPRTGPRDEQFF. The chain carries TRBV19 and TRBJ2-1; 8 bases fit TRBD1. Trimming cost V 3 bases and J 8 bases; bases outside gene matches: 15. The CDR3 loop spans 17 amino acids. Germline V lookup: CDR1 LNHDA, CDR2 SQIVND (reference sequence).

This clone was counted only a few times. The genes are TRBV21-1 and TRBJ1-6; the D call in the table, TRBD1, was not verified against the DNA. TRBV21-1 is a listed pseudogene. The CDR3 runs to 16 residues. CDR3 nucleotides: TGTGCCAGCAGCAAAGAGGGGAACAGGGTCGAGTCACCCCTCCACTTT. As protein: CASSKEGNRVESPLHF.

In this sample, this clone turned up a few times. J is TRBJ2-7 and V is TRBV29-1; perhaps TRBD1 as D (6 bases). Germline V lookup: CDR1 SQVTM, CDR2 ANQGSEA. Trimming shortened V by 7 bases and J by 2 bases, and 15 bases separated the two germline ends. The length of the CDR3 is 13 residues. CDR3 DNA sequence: TGCAGCGCCGCGGACAGACCAACCTACGAGCAGTACTTC. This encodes CSAADRPTYEQYF.

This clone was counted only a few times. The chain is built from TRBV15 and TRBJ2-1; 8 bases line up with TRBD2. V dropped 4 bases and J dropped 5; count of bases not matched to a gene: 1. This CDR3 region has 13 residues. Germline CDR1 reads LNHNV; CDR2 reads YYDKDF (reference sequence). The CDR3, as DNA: TGTGCCACCAGCAATAGCGGGAACAATGAGCAGTTCTTC. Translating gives CATSNSGNNEQFF.

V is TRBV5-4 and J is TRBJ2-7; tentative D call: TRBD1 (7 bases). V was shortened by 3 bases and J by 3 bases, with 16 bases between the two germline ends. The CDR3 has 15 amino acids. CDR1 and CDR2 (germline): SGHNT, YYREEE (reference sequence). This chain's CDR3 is CASSSLRDSVYEQYF. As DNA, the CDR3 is TGTGCCAGCAGCTCTCTGCGGGACAGTGTCTACGAGCAGTACTTC.

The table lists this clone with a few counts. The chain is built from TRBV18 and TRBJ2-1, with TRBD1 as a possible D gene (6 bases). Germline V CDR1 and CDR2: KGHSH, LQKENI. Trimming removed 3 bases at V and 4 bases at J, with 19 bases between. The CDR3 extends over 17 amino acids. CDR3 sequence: CASSPLYRDIAYNEQFF. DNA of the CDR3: TGTGCCAGCTCACCGTTGTATCGGGACATAGCATACAATGAGCAGTTCTTC.

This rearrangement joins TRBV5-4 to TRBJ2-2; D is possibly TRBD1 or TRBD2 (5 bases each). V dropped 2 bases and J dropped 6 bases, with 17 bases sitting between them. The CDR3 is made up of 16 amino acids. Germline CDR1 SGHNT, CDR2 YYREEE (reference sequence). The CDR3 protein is CASSLAGTFLAGELFF. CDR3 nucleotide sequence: TGTGCCAGCAGCTTAGCCGGGACCTTCTTGGCCGGGGAGCTGTTTTTT.

CDR3 nucleotides: TGCGCCAGCAGCCAATGGTCATTAGCGGGAGTAGAAACCGGGGAGCTGTTTTTT. This encodes CASSQWSLAGVETGELFF. The chain recombines TRBV4-3 with TRBJ2-2; 9 bases agree with TRBD2. The length of the CDR3 is 18 residues. Losses at the gene ends were 2 bases for V and 5 bases for J; bases not matched to a gene: 12. Germline loops: CDR1 LGHNA, CDR2 YSLEER.